The clone carrying this T cell receptor (beta chain) was counted between two and nine times. Antigen unknown. The source of the sample is a study of T-cell reconstitution after alpha-beta-depleted transplantation in children. Study-wide results and limits: Several hundred graft clones that had expanded were reportedly the source of alpha-beta T cells about two months after transplant. From newly produced T cells came most of the T-cell counts and diversity one year after transplant. High day-60 TCRbeta diversity in some patients came from surviving recipient T cells and thymic progenitors.

V lost 2 bases to trimming and J lost 0 bases; unmatched junction nucleotides: 17. The CDR3 length is 20 residues. It was with unique molecular identifiers that the TCRbeta library was prepared. TCRdb recomputed calls from the PCR reads with MiXCR, one row per CDR3 protein. The table has hundreds of thousands of distinct CDR3 sequences, about 16% seen once. This sequence joins TRBV12-3 or TRBV12-4 and TRBJ2-7; 9 bases agree with TRBD2. Source: PBMCs, mostly from graft donor cells, taken 360 days after TCRalphabeta/CD19-depleted stem cell transplant. The receptor was isolated from a male patient between 2 and 15 years old who had a stem cell transplant for acute lymphoblastic leukemia, so the T cells may come from the graft donor. The CDR3 loop reads CASSLLAGELFRLDSYEQYF. DNA of the CDR3: TGTGCCAGCAGTTTATTAGCGGGAGAACTGTTCCGTCTTGACTCCTACGAGCAGTACTTC.